These 18 T cell receptor beta chains were sequenced from one sample in a study of post-analysis software for immune sequencing data. Points from the study as a whole: About five TRBV segments occurring more often in patients than controls included TRBV5-6, TRBV5-1 and TRBV20-1.

TCR beta cDNA libraries included unique molecular identifiers. TCRdb re-called the PCR reads with MiXCR, one entry per CDR3 protein. The table shows hundreds of thousands of distinct CDR3 sequences, with roughly 58% occurring only once. These receptors' antigens are unknown. The sequenced sample was blood. These receptors all stem from a girl between 5 and 17 years old with multiple sclerosis.

This chain joins TRBV20-1 and TRBJ1-2; TRBD1 aligns across 10 bases. This CDR3 region has 14 residues. V shed 1 base, J shed 6 bases, and the junction held 5 bases outside the gene matches. Germline CDR1 and CDR2: DFQATT and SNEGSKA (reference sequence). DNA of the CDR3: TGCAGTGCTAGAGGACAGGGGGCGCTGAATGGCTACACCTTC. Protein: CSARGQGALNGYTF.

As regards this clonotype: Relative to the germline gene, one junction end is altered; a read error may explain this. This rearrangement joins TRBV4-1 to TRBJ2-1; TRBD2 might be the D (5 bases). This CDR3 is 16 amino acids long. Germline values: CDR1 MGHRA, CDR2 YSYEKL. In nucleotides, the CDR3 is TGCGCCAGAAGCCAGTCAGACTATGGGAACTACAATGAGCAGTTCTTC. As protein: CARSQSDYGNYNEQFF.

This clonotype showed up just once. V is TRBV27 and J is TRBJ2-7; D perhaps matches TRBD2 (6 bases). CDR3 length: 18 amino acids. The V gene's germline CDR1 is MNHEY and CDR2 SMNVEV (reference sequence). V gave up 2 bases and J gave up 3 bases, with 23 bases separating them. As DNA, the CDR3 is TGTGCCAGCAGTTTAAGGGATACGGGACTCTCCCGGAACTACGAGCAGTACTTC. It translates to CASSLRDTGLSRNYEQYF.

This clonotype was seen a few times. The gene calls are TRBV20-1 and TRBJ2-5, with 8 bases fitting TRBD1. The ends lost 3 bases at V and 5 bases at J; junction bases unmatched: 8. Germline V gene sequence: CDR1 DFQATT, CDR2 SNEGSKA (reference sequence). CDR3 length: 14 residues. The CDR3 coding sequence is TGCAGTGCTAGCGGACAGGGACCACAGGAGACCCAGTACTTC. Its protein is CSASGQGPQETQYF.

This sequence joins TRBV7-9 and TRBJ2-5; 10 bases are a match to TRBD1. The length of the CDR3 is 15 residues. With V trimmed by 3 bases and J by 3 bases, 4 bases remained unmatched. CDR1 SEHNR and CDR2 FQNEAQ come from the germline V gene (reference sequence). The CDR3 loop reads CASSFPGTGEETQYF. In DNA form, the CDR3 reads TGTGCCAGCAGCTTCCCGGGGACAGGGGAAGAGACCCAGTACTTC.

The V and J genes are TRBV10-3 and TRBJ2-2, with TRBD2 matching over 11 bases. V lost 3 bases, J lost 6 bases, and 6 bases stayed unmatched. The CDR3 runs 16 residues. Germline V CDR1 and CDR2: ENHRY, SYGVKD. The CDR3 loop reads CAISDIAGGPSGELFF. The CDR3 DNA reads as TGTGCCATCAGTGATATAGCGGGGGGGCCCTCCGGGGAGCTGTTTTTT.

This chain uses TRBV7-9 with TRBJ2-3; the D is unclear. The germline gives CDR1 SEHNR, CDR2 FQNEAQ (reference sequence). V lost 10 bases, J lost 4 bases, and 6 bases lay in between. The CDR3 covers 10 residues. The CDR3 sequence: CATASDTQYF. The CDR3 region has the DNA TGTGCCACCGCCTCAGATACGCAGTATTTT.

The V call is TRBV29-1, the J call TRBJ1-1; TRBD1 agrees at 7 bases. The CDR3 covers 13 residues. Germline V gene lookup returns CDR1 SQVTM and CDR2 ANQGSEA. Germline trimming cut 0 bases from V and 7 bases from J; bases unmatched to any gene: 5. CDR3 in amino acids: CSVEDKGGFEAFF. The CDR3 nucleotides read TGCAGCGTTGAAGATAAAGGGGGCTTTGAAGCTTTCTTT.

DNA for the CDR3: TGTGCCAGCAGCTTTAGCGGGGGAGGGGAGACCCAGTACTTC. This codes for CASSFSGGGETQYF. This chain links TRBV7-6 with TRBJ2-5, with 9 positions matching TRBD2. There are 14 residues in the CDR3. J lost 5 bases, V lost 3 bases, and 4 bases had no gene match. Germline lookup yields CDR1 SGHVS and CDR2 FNYEAQ.

The chain links TRBV29-1 to TRBJ1-5, with TRBD1 as a possible D gene (5 bases). Germline values: CDR1 SQVTM, CDR2 ANQGSEA. Trimming pared 4 bases from V and 3 bases from J, leaving 10 bases between. This CDR3 region has 13 residues. The CDR3 here is CSVGREVNQPQHF. The CDR3 region has the DNA TGCAGCGTTGGCAGGGAAGTCAATCAGCCCCAGCATTTT.

This chain links TRBV12-3 or TRBV12-4 with TRBJ2-3, with TRBD2 matching 7 bases. The CDR3 totals 17 residues. Losses at the gene ends were 5 bases for V and 3 bases for J; bases not matched to a gene: 14. Here the CDR3 reads CASSAPGLRSGTDTQYF. In DNA, the CDR3 is TGTGCCAGCAGTGCTCCGGGACTAAGGTCCGGAACAGATACGCAGTATTTT.

A few counts support this clonotype. The rearrangement joins TRBV7-6 to TRBJ2-7; D is possibly TRBD2 (6 bases). V was shortened by 1 base and J by 2 bases, with 21 bases between the two germline ends. This CDR3 has 18 residues. Germline CDR1 SGHVS, CDR2 FNYEAQ. This CDR3 reads CASSLDPVVSGHTYEQYF. The CDR3 nucleotides read TGTGCCAGCAGCTTAGACCCTGTTGTGAGCGGGCATACCTACGAGCAGTACTTC.

Only a few counts were recorded for this clonotype. V gene TRBV7-8 combines with J gene TRBJ2-3; 7 bases align to TRBD1. The germline gives CDR1 SGHVS, CDR2 FQNEAQ. The CDR3 sequence is 17 residues long. V was pared by 5 bases and J by 1 base, with 12 bases of the junction left unmatched. The CDR3 sequence is CASSRTRGQRRTDTQYF. CDR3 nucleotide sequence: TGTGCCAGCAGCCGCACACGGGGACAGCGTCGCACAGATACGCAGTATTTT.

In this sample, this clonotype turned up a few times. This chain uses TRBV20-1 with TRBJ2-1; D might be TRBD2 (6 bases). The J call is in doubt because the DNA end fits TRBJ2-7 better. The CDR3 covers 15 residues. Per the germline V gene, CDR1 is DFQATT and CDR2 is SNEGSKA (reference sequence). CDR3 DNA sequence: TGCAGTGCTTCCGCCGGGACTCGGTCAAGAGACGAGCAGTACTTC. Amino acid sequence: CSASAGTRSRDEQYF.

This rearrangement joins TRBV5-1 to TRBJ2-7; unclear D gene. CDR3 length: 14 amino acids. Germline CDR1 is SGHRS and CDR2 is YFSETQ. The V gene lost 1 base and the J gene lost 2 bases, with 10 bases spanning the gap. The CDR3, as DNA: TGCGCCAGCAGCTTGTCGGCAGAAGCCTACGAGCAGTACTTC. It encodes CASSLSAEAYEQYF.

This clonotype occurred a few times. J is TRBJ2-5 and V is TRBV6-5; D not resolved. The CDR3 runs to 16 residues. Looked up from germline, CDR1 is MNHEY and CDR2 is SVGAGI. Trimming removed 0 bases at V and 3 bases at J, with 14 bases between. For the CDR3, the DNA is TGTGCCAGCAGTTACTCCGCTCGCAGGACCAAAGAGACCCAGTACTTC. Translating gives CASSYSARRTKETQYF.

The chain links TRBV29-1 to TRBJ1-2; 12 bases map to TRBD1. Unmatched junction bases numbered 6, after V lost 3 bases and J lost 4 bases. Per germline, CDR1 SQVTM and CDR2 ANQGSEA. The length of the CDR3 is 15 residues. The CDR3 DNA sequence: TGCAGCGTTGAGGGACAGGGGGCGCTTAGCTATGGCTACACCTTC. Its protein product is CSVEGQGALSYGYTF. Supplemented by reference TRBV29-1 and TRBJ1-2, the full variable domain reads SAVISQKPSRDICQRGTSLTIQCQVDSQVTMMFWYRQQPGQSLTLIATANQGSEATYESGFVIDKFPISRPNLTFSTLTVSNMSPEDSSIYLCSVEGQGALSYGYTFGSGTRLTVV.

This clonotype was detected only a few times. The chain uses TRBV20-1 and TRBJ2-5; TRBD2 aligns across 7 bases. In germline, CDR1 is DFQATT, CDR2 SNEGSKA (reference sequence). The CDR3 has 14 amino acids. V trimming: 1 base; J trimming: 1 base; junction bases outside the gene matches: 3. CDR3 DNA sequence: TGCAGTGCTAGAGGGGCTAGCGGCCAAGAGACCCAGTACTTC. This gives the protein CSARGASGQETQYF.